This entry features one T cell receptor beta chain sequence. Its antigen is as yet unknown. The sample is drawn from a study of T cell repertoires in cytomegalovirus infection. Background on the study: Recently identified HLA-C-restricted CMV epitopes were among the peptides used. Through public TCR beta signatures, both CMV infection and matching HLA type were indicated.

The CDR3 extends over 16 amino acids. In germline, CDR1 is SQVTM, CDR2 ANQGSEA. Trimming cost V 4 bases and J 1 base, with 16 bases left between them. TCRdb re-called the reads through MiXCR, storing one row per CDR3 protein. Of about 700,000 distinct CDR3 sequences listed, around 31% are singletons. Study-wide results and caveats: The ex vivo response was dominated by HLA-C-restricted CMV-specific TCR beta clonotypes. Adding up the frequency of public TCR beta families identified people who carried CMV plus the relevant HLA.

The V gene is TRBV29-1, the J gene TRBJ2-2, with TRBD1 as a possible D gene (6 bases). The sequence was obtained from a human donor in good health (CMV status not recorded). Some clones in this sample may be carry-over from other donors' samples. The specimen was cultured PBMCs, collected from culture after CMV antigen stimulation. The CDR3 loop reads CSVVTLTGLNTGELFF. The CDR3 bases are TGCAGCGTTGTGACCCTCACAGGGCTGAACACCGGGGAGCTGTTTTTT.